This is a list of T cell receptor beta chains from one sample in a study of T cell clonotyping in hematopoietic cell transplantation. Clones were sequenced by immunoSEQ multiplex PCR, and TCRdb holds only the in-frame ones, with some missing. The sample shows approximately 8,700 clones, roughly 85% of them seen only once. Source: PBMCs, taken 180 days after allogeneic stem cell transplant. The origin of the receptors is a female patient between 25 and 45 years old who had an allogeneic stem cell transplant, so the T cells may come from the graft donor. Some clones in this sample may be carry-over from other donors' samples. CDR3s leave out the opening cysteine and the closing phenylalanine or tryptophan.

J gene | V gene | CDR3 protein
TRBJ1-4 | TRBV18 | ASSPREVYEKLF
TRBJ2-7 | TRBV7-9 | ASSFGPGREQY
TRBJ1-1 | TRBV5-1 | ASSSGVGYTEAF
TRBJ2-1 | TRBV9 | ASSVPGAPYNEQF
TRBJ1-2 | TRBV23-1 | ASSPTTEDRGEASGYT
TRBJ2-3 | TRBV7-3 | ASSSLSSTDTQY
TRBJ1-6 | TRBV21-1 | ASSKWPGKYNSPLH
TRBJ1-1 | TRBV2 | ASSPGIEAF
TRBJ1-1 | TRBV29-1 | SVAAGQGAQAF
TRBJ2-1 | TRBV7-2 | ASSSGGAYEQF
TRBJ1-5 | TRBV7-9 | ASREAGTGAENQPQH
TRBJ1-2 | TRBV9 | ASSTDRGHYGYT
TRBJ2-7 | TRBV5-1 | ASSRDRGLYEQY
TRBJ2-5 | TRBV14 | ASSVRMRETQY
TRBJ1-6 | TRBV30 | AWSRSQGASPLH
TRBJ1-5 | TRBV6-5 | ASKLSAGSNQPQH
TRBJ2-1 | TRBV4-2 | ASSQDPPGYNEQF
TRBJ2-6 | TRBV7-2 | ASSLAFRSPPSGANVLT
TRBJ2-2 | TRBV5-4 | ASSNRDLRTRTGELF
TRBJ1-2 | TRBV5-3 | ARSRRTGANYGYT
TRBJ1-2 | TRBV7-8 | ASSQGVVGSAYGYT
TRBJ2-1 | TRBV7-6 | ASSPQLGGAF
TRBJ1-2 | TRBV4-1 | ASSPLGGTVLGYT
TRBJ1-4 | TRBV2 | ASSEAGGASEKLF
TRBJ1-1 | TRBV6-5 | ASSYLRGSGTEAF
TRBJ1-1 | TRBV5-8 | ASSLGR
TRBJ1-5 | TRBV7-9 | ASSLGRGGNQPQH
TRBJ1-2 | TRBV7-2 | ASSAGINYGYT
TRBJ1-2 | TRBV4-1 | ASSQERANGYT
TRBJ2-5 | TRBV25-1 | ASSALGRGGISETQY
TRBJ1-2 | TRBV29-1 | SVGEGKGIRYGYT
TRBJ1-1 | TRBV6-6 | ASSYQGRGAF
TRBJ1-1 | TRBV7-9 | ASSFGTANTEAF
TRBJ1-1 | TRBV4-1 | ASSRSRVDEAF
TRBJ2-7 | TRBV7-9 | ASSSTGVHEQY
TRBJ1-6 | TRBV7-2 | ASSLMQGASLGSPLH
TRBJ1-2 | TRBV30 | AWTLREGYGYT
TRBJ1-2 | TRBV7-2 | ASSLDPTNYGYT
TRBJ1-3 | TRBV2 | ASSREGGGNTIY
TRBJ1-6 | TRBV6-5 | ASRARGGNSPLH
TRBJ1-4 | TRBV4-1 | ASSQGRGPTYATNEKLF
TRBJ2-6 | TRBV29-1 | SVELFSGGPSGANVLT
TRBJ1-2 | TRBV28 | ASSFQGAVDYGYT
TRBJ2-7 | TRBV7-2 | ASSAASGSYEQY
TRBJ1-1 | TRBV6-5 | ASSPQGGTEAF
TRBJ1-1 | TRBV4-2 | ASSQDTGGSTEAF
TRBJ1-2 | TRBV14 | ASSQEINYGYT
TRBJ1-6 | TRBV7-3 | ASSLNPGSNSPLH
TRBJ2-7 | TRBV6-5 | ASGTSSYEQY
TRBJ1-2 | TRBV5-1 | ASSLDSKPMDYT
TRBJ1-2 | TRBV4-1 | ASSQESHYGYT
TRBJ2-1 | TRBV30 | AWSVGGGRGEQF
TRBJ2-5 | TRBV25-1 | ASSTGRGGETQY
TRBJ1-2 | TRBV7-8 | ASSFSRTVFYGYT